One sample yielded the 14 T cell receptor beta chains listed below, sequenced in a study of T cells in Graves' hyperthyroidism and ophthalmopathy. RNA transcripts served as the template for amplifying TCR beta CDR3 regions. TCR CDR3 regions were first amplified by RT-PCR with HTBI primers. Via MiXCR, TCRdb re-called the multiplex PCR reads, giving one row per CDR3 protein. This sample yields some 760,000 distinct CDR3 sequences, of which 11% to 15% are seen a single time; roughly 10% belongs to the top ten. Specimen: blood. Receptors originate from a woman between 18 and 29 years old with Graves' hyperthyroidism.

This clonotype was observed at least ten times. The chain carries TRBV18 and TRBJ1-2, with 9 bases aligning to TRBD1. CDR1 is KGHSH, CDR2 LQKENI, per germline. CDR3 length equals 15 residues. V shed 3 bases, J shed 5 bases, and the junction held 7 bases outside the gene matches. DNA for the CDR3: TGTGCCAGCTCACCCGTGGACAGGGGTTCATATGGCTACACCTTC. This encodes CASSPVDRGSYGYTF.

This clonotype was observed a handful of times. The chain recombines TRBV9 with TRBJ2-3; D not certain. Trimming shortened V by 1 base and J by 2 bases, and 5 bases separated the two germline ends. The germline V gene has CDR1 SGDLS and CDR2 YYNGEE. CDR3 length: 13 amino acids. As DNA, the CDR3 is TGTGCCAGCAGCGTACGGCCCACAGATACGCAGTATTTT. It is translated as CASSVRPTDTQYF.

As for this clonotype: A much larger clone lies one base from this, so it may be a read error. Likely a read error: the CDR3 ends without its conserved phenylalanine or tryptophan. The V and J genes are TRBV27 and TRBJ1-1, with D maybe TRBD1 (5 bases). The V and J ends lost 2 bases and 1 base respectively, with 14 bases between them. CDR1 is MNHEY, CDR2 SMNVEV, per germline (reference sequence). The CDR3 loop spans 16 amino acids. The CDR3 DNA follows: TGTGCCAGCAGTTTAAGGACACAGCGCTGGAACACTGAAGCTTTCCTT. It specifies CASSLRTQRWNTEAFL.

The rearrangement links TRBV7-6 to TRBJ2-2, with TRBD2 matching 10 bases. V trimming: 3 bases; J trimming: 2 bases; junction bases outside the gene matches: 6. The CDR3 totals 17 residues. From germline, CDR1 is SGHVS and CDR2 FNYEAQ. The CDR3 region is CASSFLAGETNTGELFF. CDR3 bases: TGTGCCAGCAGCTTCCTAGCGGGAGAAACTAACACCGGGGAGCTGTTTTTT. The entire variable domain, with the rest obtained from reference TRBV7-6 and TRBJ2-2, is as follows: GAGVSQSPRYKVTKRGQDVALRCDPISGHVSLYWYRQALGQGPEFLTYFNYEAQQDKSGLPNDRFSAERPEGSISTLTIQRTEQRDSAMYRCASSFLAGETNTGELFFGEGSRLTVL.

This clonotype has more than one count but fewer than ten. This chain connects TRBV25-1 to TRBJ2-1, with a weak D call TRBD2 (5 bases). The CDR3 spans 15 residues. The germline V and J ends were trimmed by 6 bases and 0 bases, with 12 bases remaining between them. CDR1 and CDR2 from the germline V gene are MGHDK and SYGVNS. Here the CDR3 reads CASSPDSPSYNEQFF. The DNA for the CDR3 is TGTGCCAGCAGCCCGGACTCCCCCTCCTACAATGAGCAGTTCTTC.

The chain carries TRBV6-5 and TRBJ1-5; the D is unclear. The CDR3 loop spans 15 amino acids. V lost 2 bases and J 11 bases, leaving 19 bases between the germline ends. Germline CDR1 reads MNHEY; CDR2 reads SVGAGI. This CDR3 is CASSYDPRPESAQHF. Written as DNA, the CDR3 is TGTGCCAGCAGTTACGACCCCCGACCAGAATCGGCCCAGCATTTT.

This clonotype was detected only a few times. J is TRBJ1-1 and V is TRBV7-9, with 7 bases aligning to TRBD1. CDR1 SEHNR and CDR2 FQNEAQ come from the germline V gene (reference sequence). The junction had 18 bases not matched to a gene; V was cut back by 8 bases and J by 0 bases. The CDR3 has 18 residues. The CDR3 protein is CASGPLKRTGSMNTEAFF. The CDR3 nucleotides are TGTGCCAGCGGACCTCTGAAAAGGACAGGCTCTATGAACACTGAAGCTTTCTTT.

The chain links TRBV12-3 or TRBV12-4 to TRBJ2-5, with D tentatively TRBD1 (6 bases). Trimming took 6 bases from V and 5 from J, leaving 13 bases between them. The CDR3 runs 13 residues. The CDR3 here is CASREGGRETQYF. The CDR3 DNA reads TGTGCCAGCAGAGAAGGGGGTCGGGAGACCCAGTACTTC.

This clonotype was counted between two and nine times. Possible read error: a much larger clone is one base away. CDR3 protein: CASRQGINTEAFF. In DNA, the CDR3 is TGTGCCAGCAGACAGGGGATAAACACTGAAGCTTTCTTT. The V gene is TRBV7-2, the J gene TRBJ1-1; 7 bases are a match to TRBD1. The germline V gene has CDR1 SGHTA and CDR2 FQGNSA. This CDR3 has 13 residues. V dropped 6 bases and J dropped 2; count of bases not matched to a gene: 3.

A single count supports this clonotype. The chain couples TRBV11-2 to TRBJ2-6; 7 bases match TRBD2. J gave up 4 bases and V 3 bases, and 12 bases lay outside the gene matches. The CDR3 has 18 residues. Germline assignment: CDR1 SGHAT and CDR2 FQNNGV. CDR3 loop: CASSLGSGVPAGANVLTF. The CDR3 DNA reads as TGTGCCAGCAGCTTGGGCAGCGGGGTCCCTGCAGGGGCCAACGTCCTGACTTTC.

This clonotype was recorded many times. This sequence joins TRBV10-2 and TRBJ2-2, with 7 bases identical to TRBD2. V shed 7 bases, J shed 3 bases, and the junction held 5 bases outside the gene matches. Germline V gene lookup returns CDR1 WSHSY and CDR2 SAAADI. The CDR3 loop spans 14 amino acids. CDR3 sequence: CASILAADTGELFF. The DNA of the CDR3 is TGCGCCAGCATCCTAGCGGCCGACACCGGGGAGCTGTTTTTT.

There are a few counts of this clonotype. The J gene is TRBJ2-1, the V gene TRBV10-1; D may be TRBD1 or TRBD2 (6 bases each). The germline V gene encodes CDR1 WNHNN and CDR2 SYGVQD (reference sequence). The CDR3 spans 15 residues. The germline V and J ends were trimmed by 4 bases and 8 bases, with 18 bases remaining between them. CDR3 sequence: CASSGTDRRGDEQFF. The DNA for the CDR3 is TGCGCCAGCAGTGGAACGGATAGAAGGGGGGATGAGCAGTTCTTC.

This clonotype was observed many times. The chain employs TRBV7-8 and TRBJ2-7, with 7 bases fitting TRBD2. J lost 0 bases, V lost 3 bases, and 5 bases had no gene match. This CDR3 contains 15 residues. Germline V gene lookup returns CDR1 SGHVS and CDR2 FQNEAQ. CDR3 sequence: CASSFGGSGSYEQYF. Written as DNA, the CDR3 is TGTGCCAGCAGCTTCGGCGGGAGTGGCTCCTACGAGCAGTACTTC.

This clonotype was detected a few times. The V gene is TRBV4-1, the J gene TRBJ2-5, with 7 bases identical to TRBD2. Trimming at V came to 7 bases and at J to 5 bases, leaving 13 bases not matched to a gene. The CDR3 is made up of 15 amino acids. Germline CDR1 MGHRA, CDR2 YSYEKL. The CDR3 DNA reads TGCGCCAGCACCCCGGAGGGGAGGGCCGGCGAGACCCAGTACTTC. It specifies CASTPEGRAGETQYF.